The present TCR beta chain was sequenced within a study of control samples from healthy donors and cancer patients. TCRdb's table, derived via immunoSEQ multiplex PCR, lists solely in-frame clones and lacks some. The data show over 100,000 clones, with roughly nine tenths seen just once and over 2% held by the top ten. Germline-derived CDR1 and CDR2 are SGHVT and SQSDAQ. CDR3 length equals 22 residues. Trimming at V came to 1 base and at J to 0 bases, leaving 21 bases not matched to a gene. The TCR originated in a woman between 18 and 29 years old in good health. V is TRBV7-4 and J is TRBJ1-1; TRBD1 matches at 9 bases. The sample was blood. The CDR3 loop is CASSLDKGPGQGVGEMNTEAFF. Here the CDR3 DNA reads TGTGCCAGCAGCTTAGATAAGGGCCCGGGACAGGGTGTGGGGGAAATGAACACTGAAGCTTTCTTT. Full variable domain (remainder filled in from reference TRBV7-4 and TRBJ1-1): GAGVSQSPRYKVAKRGRDVALRCDSISGHVTLYWYRQTLGQGSEVLTYSQSDAQRDKSGRPSGRFSAERPERSVSTLKIQRTEQGDSAVYLCASSLDKGPGQGVGEMNTEAFFGQGTRLTVV.